The T cell receptor (beta chain) under discussion was sequenced for a study of blood T cells in healthy people across ages. The CDR3 sequence is 15 residues long. Germline V CDR1 and CDR2: SGDLS, YYNGEE. V was shortened by 0 bases and J by 9 bases, with 16 bases between the two germline ends. Combining a sample-barcoded 5' primer with a J-beta primer mix, a second PCR ran for about 7 to 11 cycles. TCRdb reprocessed the 5' RACE reads with MiXCR, giving one entry per CDR3 protein. The repertoire includes 1.5 million to 1.9 million distinct CDR3 sequences, 42% of them detected once, and over 3.5% sits in the top ten. The amount of total RNA extracted per sample was at least 5.5 micrograms.

This rearrangement joins TRBV9 to TRBJ2-1; TRBD1 or TRBD2 may be the D gene (5 bases each). The sequence came from a young woman in good health. Input material: blood. CDR3 DNA sequence: TGTGCCAGCAGCGTAGTAGTAGAACGGGGCGGTGAGCAGTTCTTC. It is translated as CASSVVVERGGEQFF.